This TCR beta chain was profiled in a study of blood T cell repertoires in COVID-19. The V gene's germline CDR1 is SEHNR and CDR2 FQNEAQ (reference sequence). Trimming at V came to 1 base and at J to 6 bases, leaving 5 bases not matched to a gene. The CDR3 covers 17 residues. TCRdb's table, derived via immunoSEQ multiplex PCR, lists solely in-frame clones and lacks some. Among over 200,000 clones listed, roughly 86% were seen once. This TCR derives from a man in his forties who had recovered from COVID-19. Specimen: peripheral blood. This chain joins TRBV7-9 and TRBJ1-6, with 11 bases matching TRBD1. CDR3 in amino acids: CASSLGGTGGSNSPLHF. Here the CDR3 DNA reads TGTGCCAGCAGCTTAGGGGGGACAGGGGGGAGTAATTCACCCCTCCACTTT.